These 9 T cell receptor beta chains were sequenced from one sample in a study of cytomegalovirus exposure and HLA in healthy donors. 60 Vbeta and 13 Jbeta primers were used in PCR. TCRdb's table, derived via immunoSEQ multiplex PCR, lists solely in-frame clones and lacks some. The sample yields fewer than 150,000 clones, around three quarters seen once. The sequenced sample consisted of PBMCs. The origin of the receptors is a man aged 30 to 39 in good health and CMV-seronegative.

J is TRBJ2-1 and V is TRBV6-5, with 7 nucleotides matching TRBD2. CDR1 and CDR2 (germline): MNHEY, SVGAGI. CDR3 length: 15 residues. With V trimmed by 2 bases and J by 7 bases, 8 bases remained unmatched. CDR3 in amino acids: CASSYVAGEVNEQFF. The CDR3 bases are TGTGCCAGCAGTTACGTTGCGGGAGAAGTGAATGAGCAGTTCTTC.

V is TRBV28 and J is TRBJ2-7; 7 positions agree with TRBD1. Germline loops: CDR1 MDHEN, CDR2 SYDVKM. The CDR3 runs 14 residues. With V trimmed by 5 bases and J by 2 bases, 6 bases remained unmatched. The CDR3, as DNA: TGTGCCAGCAGTGGACAGGCTTTACCCTACGAGCAGTACTTC. Translated, it gives CASSGQALPYEQYF. Complete variable domain (other parts from reference TRBV28 and TRBJ2-7): DVKVTQSSRYLVKRTGEKVFLECVQDMDHENMFWYRQDPGLGLRLIYFSYDVKMKEKGDIPEGYSVSREKKERFSLILESASTNQTSMYLCASSGQALPYEQYFGPGTRLTVT.

V gene TRBV6-1 combines with J gene TRBJ2-7, with D tentatively TRBD1 (5 bases). V gave up 9 bases and J gave up 0 bases, with 12 bases separating them. Looked up from germline, CDR1 is MNHNS and CDR2 is SASEGT. The CDR3 covers 13 residues. CDR3: CASQGISSYEQYF. CDR3 nucleotide sequence: TGTGCCAGTCAGGGTATCTCCTCCTACGAGCAGTACTTC.

V gene TRBV14 combines with J gene TRBJ2-1; no reliable D call. CDR1 is SGHDN and CDR2 is FVKESK in the germline V gene. The CDR3 loop spans 14 amino acids. V was cut by 0 bases and J by 0 bases, with 3 bases left in between. This chain's CDR3 is CASSQDSSYNEQFF. Written as DNA, the CDR3 is TGTGCCAGCAGCCAAGATAGCTCCTACAATGAGCAGTTCTTC. Filled out from reference TRBV14 and TRBJ2-1, the complete variable domain reads EAGVTQFPSHSVIEKGQTVTLRCDPISGHDNLYWYRRVMGKEIKFLLHFVKESKQDESGMPNNRFLAERTGGTYSTLKVQPAELEDSGVYFCASSQDSSYNEQFFGPGTRLTVL.

This clone appeared once. This rearrangement joins TRBV10-3 to TRBJ1-2; TRBD1 agrees at 7 bases. This CDR3 has 13 amino acids. The germline V gene encodes CDR1 ENHRY and CDR2 SYGVKD. V gave up 4 bases and J gave up 10 bases; unmatched junction bases: 9. CDR3 in amino acids: CAISVLEGQHYTF. CDR3 coding DNA: TGTGCCATCAGTGTTTTAGAGGGACAGCACTACACCTTC.

The genes are TRBV28 and TRBJ1-2; 11 bases are a match to TRBD1. Trimming cost V 5 bases and J 7 bases; bases outside gene matches: 15. CDR3 size: 17 residues. Germline CDR1 is MDHEN and CDR2 is SYDVKM. CDR3 nucleotide sequence: TGTGCCAGCAGTGCCAGGGGGACAGGGGGGGGTTATACTGGCTACACCTTC. Translating gives CASSARGTGGGYTGYTF.

The chain joins TRBV10-3 to TRBJ1-4, with no clear D. Germline V gene data show CDR1 as ENHRY and CDR2 as SYGVKD. The CDR3 length is 16 residues. V lost 1 base and J lost 3, with 12 bases in between. For the CDR3, the DNA is TGTGCCATCAGTGAGTTTCAGGCGTCTCCTAATGAAAAACTGTTTTTT. Its translation is CAISEFQASPNEKLFF.

The V gene is TRBV4-1, the J gene TRBJ1-3; tentatively, D is TRBD1 (6 bases). Trimming stripped 1 base from V and 0 bases from J, with 25 bases between. The CDR3 sequence is 21 residues long. Germline lookup yields CDR1 MGHRA and CDR2 YSYEKL. The CDR3 bases are TGCGCCAGCAGCCAAGGGGGGCAGGGGTCTTCACTTTTCCTCTCTGGAAACACCATATATTTT. Translated, it gives CASSQGGQGSSLFLSGNTIYF.

The chain couples TRBV11-2 to TRBJ1-4; 9 bases line up with TRBD1. Per germline, CDR1 SGHAT and CDR2 FQNNGV. The V and J ends lost 1 base and 6 bases, in that order; junction bases with no gene match: 6. CDR3 length: 16 residues. CDR3 loop: CASSLGAGTGYEKLFF. The CDR3 DNA sequence: TGTGCCAGCAGCTTAGGGGCCGGGACAGGGTATGAAAAACTGTTTTTT.